Below are 9 T cell receptor beta chains sequenced from a single sample in a study of blood T cell repertoires in COVID-19. The protocol was immunoSEQ multiplex PCR, while the TCRdb copy is restricted to in-frame clones and leaves out a portion. The profile covers 270,000 or so clones, with more than 75% appearing a single time and approximately 9.7% taken by the ten largest. Material: peripheral blood. These receptors were taken from a middle-aged man with active or convalescent COVID-19.

The J gene is TRBJ2-5, the V gene TRBV5-4, with D tentatively TRBD1 (5 bases). V shed 1 base and J shed 5 bases, with 9 bases lying between them. CDR1 is SGHNT, CDR2 YYREEE, per germline (reference sequence). This CDR3 region has 13 residues. The CDR3 loop is CASSLFQGETQYF. DNA of the CDR3: TGTGCCAGCAGCTTGTTCCAGGGTGAGACCCAGTACTTC.

The chain couples TRBV2 to TRBJ1-5, with 8 bases lining up with TRBD1. Germline V gene data show CDR1 as SNHLY and CDR2 as FYNNEI. The CDR3 is made up of 16 amino acids. V dropped 7 bases and J dropped 6; count of bases not matched to a gene: 14. DNA of the CDR3: TGTGCCAGCACTCCCAGGGGGCCCTTTGTGGCTCAGCCCCAGCATTTT. The encoded protein is CASTPRGPFVAQPQHF.

The chain employs TRBV30 and TRBJ1-1, with 7 bases aligning to TRBD1. The germline V gene has CDR1 GTSNPN and CDR2 SVGIG (reference sequence). CDR3 length equals 14 residues. Trimming at V came to 3 bases and at J to 6 bases, leaving 10 bases not matched to a gene. CDR3 loop: CAWSQGQRGAEAFF. The CDR3, as DNA: TGTGCCTGGAGCCAGGGACAGAGGGGGGCTGAAGCTTTCTTT. Together with reference TRBV30 and TRBJ1-1, the CDR3 gives the full variable domain: SQTIHQWPATLVQPVGSPLSLECTVEGTSNPNLYWYRQAAGRGLQLLFYSVGIGQISSEVPQNLSASRPQDRQFILSSKKLLLSDSGFYLCAWSQGQRGAEAFFGQGTRLTVV.

The chain joins TRBV4-1 to TRBJ2-7, with unresolved D. Between the trimmed V and J ends, which lost 1 base and 4 bases, there was a span of 8 bases. The CDR3 has 13 residues. CDR1 is MGHRA and CDR2 is YSYEKL in the germline V gene. As DNA, the CDR3 is TGCGCCAGCAGCCAAGCGGTCAATTACGAGCAGTACTTC. Amino acids: CASSQAVNYEQYF.

The V gene is TRBV18, the J gene TRBJ1-3; unclear D gene. Germline assignment: CDR1 KGHSH and CDR2 LQKENI. The CDR3 runs 14 residues. The germline V and J ends were trimmed by 6 bases and 2 bases, with 11 bases remaining between them. In DNA, the CDR3 is TGTGCCAGCTCCCAAGGACTGACTGGAAACACCATATATTTT. Amino acids: CASSQGLTGNTIYF.

The rearrangement joins TRBV11-3 to TRBJ2-2, with TRBD1 as a possible D gene (6 bases). V lost 5 bases and J lost 6, with 13 bases in between. The CDR3 consists of 14 residues. Germline V gives CDR1 SGHNT, CDR2 YENEEA. This chain's CDR3 is CASSPGVGAGELFF. The CDR3, as DNA: TGTGCCAGCAGCCCAGGGGTCGGTGCCGGGGAGCTGTTTTTT.

The chain has TRBV29-1 and TRBJ1-2; D uncertain. The V gene's germline CDR1 is SQVTM and CDR2 ANQGSEA. V was clipped by 4 bases and J by 6 bases, with 12 bases between them. This CDR3 is 12 amino acids long. The CDR3 loop is CSVGRTGDGYTF. As DNA, the CDR3 is TGCAGCGTTGGCCGGACCGGGGATGGCTACACCTTC.

This chain links TRBV5-8 with TRBJ2-3, with 7 positions matching TRBD2. Losses at the gene ends were 3 bases for V and 2 bases for J; bases not matched to a gene: 15. Germline lookup yields CDR1 SGHTS and CDR2 YDEGEE. CDR3 length equals 18 residues. The CDR3 here is CASSSRAGSISYTDTQYF. CDR3 nucleotide sequence: TGTGCCAGCAGCTCTCGAGCGGGATCAATTTCTTACACAGATACGCAGTATTTT.

The rearrangement links TRBV5-4 to TRBJ1-2; 7 bases line up with TRBD1. Germline lookup yields CDR1 SGHNT and CDR2 YYREEE (reference sequence). Germline trimming cut 4 bases from V and 6 bases from J; bases unmatched to any gene: 9. The CDR3 loop spans 14 amino acids. CDR3 sequence: CASSPQGGSDGYTF. DNA for the CDR3: TGTGCCAGCAGCCCCCAAGGGGGCTCCGATGGCTACACCTTC. The full variable domain, with the rest looked up from reference TRBV5-4 and TRBJ1-2, is ETGVTQSPTHLIKTRGQQVTLRCSSQSGHNTVSWYQQALGQGPQFIFQYYREEENGRGNFPPRFSGLQFPNYSSELNVNALELDDSALYLCASSPQGGSDGYTFGSGTRLTVV.